Reported below is one T cell receptor beta chain. The antigen is unknown. Blood CD8+ and CD4+ T cells underwent high-throughput TCR beta sequencing. The data are from a study of CD8 T cells in Susac syndrome. The study's findings and limits: The study conceded that its TCR sequencing and HLA analysis involved relatively few individuals.

Reverse transcription of roughly 0.45 to 1 ug RNA used random hexamers. TCRdb analysed the immunoSEQ multiplex PCR reads with MiXCR anew, one entry per CDR3 protein. The table includes roughly 150,000 distinct CDR3 sequences, around 96% detected once. The germline gives CDR1 SGHNT, CDR2 YYREEE (reference sequence). V was trimmed by 0 bases and J by 6 bases, leaving 12 bases between them. This CDR3 comprises 14 residues. The rearrangement uses TRBV5-4 and TRBJ1-2; possibly TRBD1 for D (6 bases). The sequence came from a human donor with Susac syndrome. The sequencing sample was made of CD4+ T cells from PBMCs. In DNA, the CDR3 is TGTGCCAGCAGCTTGGGACAGGAACGGCATGGCTACACCTTC. Translating it yields CASSLGQERHGYTF.